The text below deals with one TCR beta chain. This sample was taken from a study of blood T cell repertoires in COVID-19. About the research overall: The United States, Italy and Spain provided the acute and convalescent COVID-19 samples.

Looked up from germline, CDR1 is SGDLS and CDR2 is YYNGEE. Trimming removed 4 bases from V and 7 bases from J, with 14 bases in between. There are 14 residues in the CDR3. Original processing notes: From reference gene primer amplification, estimates of nucleated cell counts were derived. Sequencing used immunoSEQ multiplex PCR; TCRdb keeps in-frame clones, though not all of them. The V and J calls and clone size come from that table; D and trimming were worked out from the DNA. In the table there are 120,000 or so clones, around 88% of which are singletons. V usage is TRBV9 and J usage is TRBJ1-4; perhaps TRBD1 as D (6 bases). This clonotype was sampled from a woman aged 45 to 65 with active or convalescent COVID-19. Sequencing was performed on peripheral blood. The CDR3 here is CASSPRQELEKLFF. CDR3 nucleotides: TGTGCCAGCAGCCCCAGACAGGAACTTGAAAAACTGTTTTTT.